The clone carrying this T cell receptor (beta chain) occurred a few times. The V gene end was trimmed by 1 base and the J gene end by 2 bases; junction bases not matched to a gene: 3. Germline V lookup: CDR1 SGHAT, CDR2 FQNNGV. CDR3 length equals 15 residues. These data originate in a study of OX40 agonist ivuxolimab in advanced cancers. The overall study: Patients were treated with ivuxolimab, an agonistic anti-OX40 (CD134) antibody.

Only in-frame clones appear in the TCRdb table, and some are missing; sequencing was by immunoSEQ multiplex PCR. The data contain about 110,000 clones, 90% of them singletons. Sequenced material: CD4+ or CD8+ T cells sorted from blood, taken in a trial of the OX40 agonist ivuxolimab. The source is an adult with an advanced solid tumor such as melanoma, head and neck, liver or kidney cancer. V and J are TRBV11-2 and TRBJ2-7; TRBD1 matches at 9 bases. The CDR3 sequence is CASSLGGTGTYEQYF. CDR3 in DNA: TGTGCCAGCAGCTTAGGAGGGACAGGGACCTACGAGCAGTACTTC.